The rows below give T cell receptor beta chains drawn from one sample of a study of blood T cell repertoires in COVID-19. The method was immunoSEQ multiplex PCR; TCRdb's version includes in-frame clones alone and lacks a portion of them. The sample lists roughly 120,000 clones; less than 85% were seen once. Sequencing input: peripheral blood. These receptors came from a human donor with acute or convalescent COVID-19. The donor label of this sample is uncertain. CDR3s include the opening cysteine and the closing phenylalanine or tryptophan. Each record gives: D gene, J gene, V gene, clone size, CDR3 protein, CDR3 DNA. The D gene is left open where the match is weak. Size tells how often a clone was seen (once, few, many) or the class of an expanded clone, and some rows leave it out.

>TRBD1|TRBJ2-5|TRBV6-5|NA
CASSYSGRGPGETQYF
TGTGCCAGCAGTTACTCGGGAAGGGGGCCGGGAGAGACCCAGTACTTC
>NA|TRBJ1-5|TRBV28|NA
CASSPGIGNQPQHF
TGTGCCAGCAGTCCAGGGATTGGCAATCAGCCCCAGCATTTT
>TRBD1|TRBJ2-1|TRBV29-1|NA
CSVPGQVLYNEQFF
TGCAGCGTCCCTGGACAGGTTCTCTACAATGAGCAGTTCTTC
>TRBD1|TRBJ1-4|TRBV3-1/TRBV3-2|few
CASSQGTGVGEKLFF
TGTGCCAGCAGCCAAGGGACAGGGGTAGGCGAAAAACTGTTTTTT
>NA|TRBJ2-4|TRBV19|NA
CASIDRPNSNIQYF
TGTGCCAGTATTGACAGGCCAAACTCCAACATTCAGTACTTC
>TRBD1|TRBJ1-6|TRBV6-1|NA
CASSEGTGNNSPLHF
TGTGCCAGCAGTGAAGGGACAGGGAACAATTCACCCCTCCACTTT
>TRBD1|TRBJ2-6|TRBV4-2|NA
CASSQERQGSSGANVLTF
TGTGCCAGCAGCCAAGAGAGACAGGGTTCATCTGGGGCCAACGTCCTGACTTTC
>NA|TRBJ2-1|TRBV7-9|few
CASSLTTGLHEQFF
TGTGCCAGCAGCTTAACTACAGGGTTGCATGAGCAGTTCTTC
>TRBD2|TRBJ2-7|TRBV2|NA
CATRGLAGWGEQYF
TGTGCCACCCGGGGACTAGCGGGGTGGGGGGAGCAGTACTTC
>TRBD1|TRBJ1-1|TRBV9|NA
CASSAGTGSGTEAFF
TGTGCCAGCAGCGCAGGGACAGGGAGCGGCACTGAAGCTTTCTTT
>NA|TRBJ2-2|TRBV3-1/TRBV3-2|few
CASSPSRGAGELFF
TGTGCCAGCAGCCCCTCCAGGGGGGCCGGGGAGCTGTTTTTT
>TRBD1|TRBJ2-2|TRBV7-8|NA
CASSLGQGNTGELFF
TGTGCCAGCAGCTTAGGACAGGGAAACACCGGGGAGCTGTTTTTT
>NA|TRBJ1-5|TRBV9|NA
CASSVGQVNQPQHF
TGTGCCAGCAGCGTAGGACAAGTTAATCAGCCCCAGCATTTT
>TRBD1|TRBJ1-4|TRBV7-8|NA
CASSAGQGNEKLFF
TGTGCCAGCAGCGCAGGACAGGGTAATGAAAAACTGTTTTTT
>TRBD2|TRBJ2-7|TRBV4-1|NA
CASSPGLAGTYEQYF
TGCGCCAGCAGTCCGGGACTAGCGGGCACCTACGAGCAGTACTTC
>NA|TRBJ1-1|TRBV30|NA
CAWSLGAIGTEAFF
TGTGCCTGGAGTTTAGGGGCTATCGGTACTGAAGCTTTCTTT
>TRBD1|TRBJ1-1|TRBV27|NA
CASSDHRGTNTEAFF
TGTGCCAGCAGTGACCACAGGGGGACGAACACTGAAGCTTTCTTT
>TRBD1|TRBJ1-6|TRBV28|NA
CASSSPTGGSYNSPLHF
TGTGCCAGCAGTTCCCCAACAGGGGGCTCCTATAATTCACCCCTCCACTTT
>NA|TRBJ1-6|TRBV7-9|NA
CASSQPGSTNSPLHF
TGTGCCAGCAGCCAACCGGGGAGTACGAATTCACCCCTCCACTTT
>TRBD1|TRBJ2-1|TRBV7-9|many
CASSPPLGQGDNEQFF
TGTGCCAGCAGCCCCCCCCTGGGACAGGGGGACAATGAGCAGTTCTTC
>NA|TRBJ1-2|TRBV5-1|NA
CASSLNPGHDYGYTF
TGCGCCAGCAGCTTGAATCCGGGACACGACTATGGCTACACCTTC
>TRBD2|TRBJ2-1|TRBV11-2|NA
CASRAAGGNYNEQFF
TGTGCCAGCAGGGCAGCGGGGGGGAACTACAATGAGCAGTTCTTC
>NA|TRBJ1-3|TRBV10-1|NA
CASSPRAGNTIYF
TGCGCCAGCAGCCCCCGGGCTGGAAACACCATATATTTT
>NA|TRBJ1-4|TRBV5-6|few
CASSLRTADEKLFF
TGTGCCAGCAGCCTAAGGACAGCTGATGAAAAACTGTTTTTT
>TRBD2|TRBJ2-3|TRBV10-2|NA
CASVSGPSTDTQYF
TGCGCCAGCGTTAGCGGGCCCAGCACAGATACGCAGTATTTT
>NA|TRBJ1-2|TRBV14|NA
CASSRELRGGDGYTF
TGTGCCAGCAGCCGCGAGCTAAGAGGGGGGGATGGCTACACCTTC
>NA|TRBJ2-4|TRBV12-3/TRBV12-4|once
CASSSLAKNIQYF
TGTGCCAGCAGCTCTCTAGCCAAAAACATTCAGTACTTC
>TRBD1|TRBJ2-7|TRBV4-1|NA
CASSRTGTASYEQYF
TGCGCCAGCAGCCGTACCGGGACAGCCTCCTACGAGCAGTACTTC
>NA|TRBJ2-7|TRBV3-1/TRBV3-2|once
CASSQRLSGYEQYF
TGTGCCAGCAGCCAACGTCTCTCCGGGTACGAGCAGTACTTC
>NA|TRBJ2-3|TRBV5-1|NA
CASSNTPGVDTQYF
TGCGCCAGCAGTAATACTCCCGGGGTAGATACGCAGTATTTT
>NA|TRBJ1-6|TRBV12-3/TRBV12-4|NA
CASSGEINSPLHF
TGTGCCAGCAGCGGAGAGATCAATTCACCCCTCCACTTT
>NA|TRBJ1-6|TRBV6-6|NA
CASSYKQGRASPLHF
TGTGCCAGCAGTTACAAACAGGGAAGGGCTTCACCCCTCCACTTT